One and the same sample provided the 8 T cell receptor beta chains below, sequenced in a study of beta chain features in type 1 diabetes. Reverse transcription of all isolated RNA meant that expressed TCRB transcripts were sequenced. The table came from immunoSEQ multiplex PCR; TCRdb's copy has only in-frame clones and leaves some out. The sample holds 970,000 or so clones, about 17% seen once. What was sequenced was naive CD4+ T cells from blood. The receptors here all came from a woman younger than 30 in good health.

This clone occurred a few times. The genes are TRBV28 and TRBJ1-5; 9 bases fit TRBD1. Germline loops: CDR1 MDHEN, CDR2 SYDVKM. V lost 3 bases, J lost 11 bases, and 11 bases stayed unmatched. The CDR3 loop spans 15 amino acids. The CDR3 loop reads CASSFRGQGIPSQHF. CDR3 DNA sequence: TGTGCCAGCAGTTTCCGGGGACAGGGCATCCCGTCCCAGCATTTT.

This clone appeared a few times. This rearrangement joins TRBV2 to TRBJ2-1, with D possibly matching TRBD1 (6 bases). There are 15 residues in the CDR3. Germline assignment: CDR1 SNHLY and CDR2 FYNNEI. V gave up 7 bases and J gave up 2 bases, with 15 bases separating them. The CDR3 protein is CASTRQGPAYNEQFF. The CDR3 coding sequence is TGTGCCAGCACACGTCAGGGGCCTGCCTACAATGAGCAGTTCTTC.

This rearrangement joins TRBV28 to TRBJ2-3, with TRBD1 matching 9 bases. The CDR3 runs to 14 residues. V lost 5 bases and J lost 7; bases outside the gene matches: 7. Germline CDR1 and CDR2: MDHEN and SYDVKM. CDR3 sequence: CASSLPQGANTQYF. Here the CDR3 DNA reads TGTGCCAGCAGTCTCCCACAGGGGGCGAATACGCAGTATTTT.

The V and J genes are TRBV19 and TRBJ2-1; 8 nucleotides agree with TRBD2. The CDR3 has 14 amino acids. The germline V gene encodes CDR1 LNHDA and CDR2 SQIVND (reference sequence). V was clipped by 4 bases and J by 5 bases; unmatched bases: 4. The CDR3 bases are TGTGCCAGTAGTAAGGGACTAGTAAACAATGAGCAGTTCTTC. Amino acid sequence: CASSKGLVNNEQFF.

To note about this clone: The junction differs from germline at one of its ends, possibly a read error. The chain has TRBV7-2 and TRBJ1-1; perhaps TRBD1 as D (6 bases). There are 14 residues in the CDR3. Germline-derived CDR1 and CDR2 are SGHTA and FQGNSA. The CDR3 DNA reads TGTGCCAGCAGATTAGACGGCGGCCAGGGGGAAGCTTTCTTT. Translation gives CASRLDGGQGEAFF.

This clone was recorded a few times. The chain couples TRBV10-3 to TRBJ1-5, with 10 bases aligning to TRBD1. The ends lost 8 bases at V and 0 bases at J; junction bases unmatched: 19. CDR3 length: 20 residues. Germline V gene data show CDR1 as ENHRY and CDR2 as SYGVKD. CDR3 protein: CAIAEGGRDRGLNSNQPQHF. The CDR3 region has the DNA TGTGCCATCGCGGAAGGAGGGCGGGACAGGGGCCTTAATAGCAATCAGCCCCAGCATTTT.

This clone was detected a few times. The chain is built from TRBV6-5 and TRBJ2-6, with D unclear. With 5 bases removed from V and 2 bases from J, the gap between germline ends came to 7 bases. The CDR3 spans 14 residues. Germline CDR1 and CDR2: MNHEY and SVGAGI. CDR3 protein: CASSSRTGANVLTF. As DNA, the CDR3 is TGTGCCAGCAGTAGTAGAACTGGGGCCAACGTCCTGACTTTC.

Only a few counts were recorded for this clone. The chain employs TRBV19 and TRBJ2-5, with a possible D match to TRBD2 (6 bases). Trimming shortened V by 5 bases and J by 4 bases, and 11 bases separated the two germline ends. The CDR3 covers 13 residues. From germline, CDR1 is LNHDA and CDR2 SQIVND (reference sequence). The CDR3: CASSFAGRETQYF. CDR3 nucleotide sequence: TGTGCCAGTAGTTTTGCGGGGAGAGAGACCCAGTACTTC.